This T cell receptor beta chain was observed in a study of beta chain features in type 1 diabetes. It was via CD45RO/CCR7/CD25/CD127/CD95/CD27 that CD4+ naive, central memory, regulatory and stem cell-like memory cells were sorted. This clone came up a few times. The antigen is undetermined. Whole-study results and caveats: Among all four CD4+ subsets, Type 1 diabetes patients had TCRB CDR3s that were moderately but significantly shorter. Compared to healthy donors, patients appeared to have naive, central memory and Treg TCRB repertoires that were more alike.

CDR3 length: 13 amino acids. J lost 10 bases, V lost 5 bases, and 11 bases had no gene match. The germline V gene encodes CDR1 SGHDT and CDR2 YYEEEE. Expressed TCRB transcripts got sequenced, as all isolated RNA was reverse transcribed. Around 3.9 million reads on average were seen across naive, central memory and regulatory T cell samples. Measured with immunoSEQ multiplex PCR; TCRdb has only the in-frame clones, and not every one. The sample shows over 150,000 clones, about 9% of them seen only once. Input material: central memory CD4+ T cells from blood. The receptor was derived from a woman aged 18-29 years with type 1 diabetes. The chain links TRBV5-6 to TRBJ1-1, with TRBD1 matching 7 bases. CDR3 amino acids: CASRPQGGKRAFF. CDR3 sequence (DNA): TGTGCCAGCAGACCCCAGGGGGGTAAGAGAGCTTTCTTT.